Below are 27 T cell receptor beta chains sequenced from a single sample in a study of CD8+CD57+ T cells in acquired aplastic anemia. Template material for TCR beta VDJ and CDR3 profiling consisted of genomic DNA. TCRdb processed the reads anew with MiXCR; each CDR3 protein has one entry. The repertoire includes 150,000 to 200,000 distinct CDR3 sequences, 64% of them detected once, and 46% sits in the top ten. The sequenced material came from sorted CD4+, CD8+, or CD8+CD57+ T cells (not recorded which) from PBMCs. The origin of the receptors is a human donor with severe aplastic anemia or a healthy control (not recorded which).

In its sample, this clonotype was seen a few times. The genes are TRBV19 and TRBJ1-1; D might be TRBD1 (6 bases). The CDR3 has 15 amino acids. Per germline, CDR1 LNHDA and CDR2 SQIVND (reference sequence). Between the trimmed V and J ends, which lost 3 bases and 2 bases, there was a span of 13 bases. This chain's CDR3 is CASSISGTFNTEAFF. The CDR3 DNA follows: TGTGCCAGTAGTATCTCCGGGACATTTAACACTGAAGCTTTCTTT.

About this clonotype itself: One base away lies a much larger clone, so this may be a sequencing read error. The rearrangement joins TRBV7-9 to TRBJ2-3; D is possibly TRBD1 (6 bases). Matching the DNA end better, TRBJ1-5 makes the J call doubtful. Germline-derived CDR1 and CDR2 are SEHNR and FQNEAQ (reference sequence). The CDR3 runs to 17 residues. DNA of the CDR3: TGTGCCAGCAGCTTAGCGCTCGGGGGCCTAAGCACAGATACGCAGCATTTT. Translated, it gives CASSLALGGLSTDTQHF.

The DNA of the CDR3 is TGTGCCAGCAGCCCTCGCGGTGGCCAAGGCTATGGCTACACCTTC. Protein: CASSPRGGQGYGYTF. This sequence joins TRBV7-2 and TRBJ1-2; the D is unclear. V was cut by 5 bases and J by 4 bases, with 17 bases left in between. CDR1 SGHTA and CDR2 FQGNSA come from the germline V gene. This CDR3 comprises 15 residues.

Remarks on this clonotype: A read error may account for a junction end that differs from germline. The rearrangement links TRBV5-1 to TRBJ1-1; D gene unclear. This CDR3 is 16 amino acids long. Germline V CDR1 and CDR2: SGHRS, YFSETQ. The CDR3 DNA follows: TGTGCCAGCAGCTACGTCGAGGCTCGCCGGGACACTGAAGCTTTCTTT. This sequence encodes CASSYVEARRDTEAFF. The complete variable domain, with remaining parts taken from reference TRBV5-1 and TRBJ1-1, reads KAGVTQTPRYLIKTRGQQVTLSCSPISGHRSVSWYQQTPGQGLQFLFEYFSETQRNKGNFPGRFSGRQFSNSRSEMNVSTLELGDSALYLCASSYVEARRDTEAFFGQGTRLTVV.

Worth noting for this clonotype: Germline and junction disagree at one end, which may indicate a read error. The V call is TRBV10-1, the J call TRBJ2-1, with 9 bases that match TRBD2. There are 15 residues in the CDR3. Germline values: CDR1 WNHNN, CDR2 SYGVQD (reference sequence). Here the CDR3 reads CDSKRLAASYNEQFF. The CDR3 DNA is TGCGACAGCAAACGACTAGCGGCCTCCTACAATGAGCAGTTCTTC.

This clonotype was found many times. The chain has TRBV6-5 and TRBJ1-3; D call uncertain. The CDR3 has 16 residues. Deletions cut 5 bases from V and 2 bases from J, with 16 bases between. The germline V gene has CDR1 MNHEY and CDR2 SVGAGI. CDR3 region: CASSNALPDTGNTIYF. The CDR3 DNA reads as TGTGCCAGCAGTAACGCACTACCAGATACTGGAAACACCATATATTTT.

The J gene is TRBJ1-1, the V gene TRBV19; D is unclear. Germline assignment: CDR1 LNHDA and CDR2 SQIVND (reference sequence). The CDR3 covers 12 residues. Trimming cost V 7 bases and J 9 bases, with 15 bases left between them. CDR3 nucleotides: TGTGCCAGTACCGGATCCCCCGAGAAAGCTTTCTTT. Translation gives CASTGSPEKAFF.

This chain connects TRBV7-3 to TRBJ2-3, with D possibly TRBD2 on 6 matching bases. This CDR3 is 17 amino acids long. Germline loops: CDR1 SGHTA, CDR2 FQGTGA. Trimming took 6 bases from V and 2 from J, leaving 21 bases between them. The CDR3 DNA sequence: TGTGCCAGCAGACCTCCGCTTGGCGGGGTGTACACAGATACGCAGTATTTT. This translates into CASRPPLGGVYTDTQYF. The entire variable domain, with the rest obtained from reference TRBV7-3 and TRBJ2-3, is as follows: GAGVSQTPSNKVTEKGKYVELRCDPISGHTALYWYRQSLGQGPEFLIYFQGTGAADDSGLPNDRFFAVRPEGSVSTLKIQRTERGDSAVYLCASRPPLGGVYTDTQYFGPGTRLTVL.

The genes are TRBV2 and TRBJ1-1, with a weak D call TRBD1 (5 bases). Trimming left V 5 bases short and J 7 bases short, with 11 bases between. The CDR3 extends over 12 amino acids. The germline V gene has CDR1 SNHLY and CDR2 FYNNEI. CDR3 region: CASSSRGLEAFF. Here the CDR3 DNA reads TGTGCCAGCAGTTCCCGGGGCCTTGAAGCTTTCTTT.

With regard to this clonotype: One end of the junction varies from germline; a read error may be responsible. The chain links TRBV25-1 to TRBJ1-1; D is undetermined. CDR3 length: 14 residues. The germline CDR1 and CDR2 sequences are MGHDK and SYGVNS. The CDR3, as DNA: TGTGCTAGCAGTCCTAATAGGGATAGCACTGAAGCTTTCTTT. Its translation: CASSPNRDSTEAFF.

The rearrangement links TRBV29-1 to TRBJ1-1; no firm D call. V dropped 7 bases and J dropped 1 base, with 7 bases sitting between them. This CDR3 is 11 amino acids long. From germline, CDR1 is SQVTM and CDR2 ANQGSEA. The CDR3 region is CSAERNTEAFF. CDR3 coding DNA: TGCAGCGCCGAACGGAACACTGAAGCTTTCTTT.

This clonotype was detected once. The chain couples TRBV19 to TRBJ1-5, with 12 bases identical to TRBD1. J was trimmed by 1 base and V by 8 bases; bases with no gene match: 3. There are 15 residues in the CDR3. The germline V gene encodes CDR1 LNHDA and CDR2 SQIVND (reference sequence). As DNA, the CDR3 is TGTGCCAGTGGGACAGGGGGCAAGAGCAATCAGCCCCAGCATTTT. Translating it yields CASGTGGKSNQPQHF.

This clonotype showed up many times. The rearrangement links TRBV5-1 to TRBJ1-1; D perhaps matches TRBD1 (6 bases). This CDR3 spans 16 amino acids. CDR1 and CDR2 (germline): SGHRS, YFSETQ. V was trimmed by 4 bases and J by 0 bases, leaving 16 bases between them. The CDR3 sequence is CASSQTGYDLNTEAFF. The CDR3 coding sequence is TGCGCCAGCAGCCAAACAGGGTATGACTTGAACACTGAAGCTTTCTTT.

V usage is TRBV7-9 and J usage is TRBJ1-1; tentatively, D is TRBD1 (6 bases). The CDR3 spans 15 residues. Germline CDR1 and CDR2: SEHNR and FQNEAQ (reference sequence). The ends were cut back, 4 bases at V and 0 bases at J, with 12 bases in the middle. CDR3 protein: CASSSGQSMNTEAFF. In nucleotides, the CDR3 is TGTGCCAGCAGCTCTGGACAGTCCATGAACACTGAAGCTTTCTTT.

This clonotype has more than one count but fewer than ten. V usage is TRBV7-8 and J usage is TRBJ2-1; 10 bases fit TRBD2. The length of the CDR3 is 15 residues. The V gene's germline CDR1 is SGHVS and CDR2 FQNEAQ. Germline trimming cut 5 bases from V and 4 bases from J; bases unmatched to any gene: 5. Here the CDR3 DNA reads TGTGCCAGCAGCCACCGGACTAGCGGTTACAATGAGCAGTTCTTC. Amino acids: CASSHRTSGYNEQFF.

V gene TRBV20-1 combines with J gene TRBJ1-1; D not certain. This CDR3 has 14 amino acids. Germline V gene data show CDR1 as DFQATT and CDR2 as SNEGSKA (reference sequence). Trimming removed 1 base at V and 5 bases at J, with 14 bases between. In nucleotides, the CDR3 is TGCAGTGCTAGAGTGGCAGGCCCGAAAACTGAAGCTTTCTTT. Protein product: CSARVAGPKTEAFF.

This clonotype was observed many times. V is TRBV28 and J is TRBJ2-7; D unresolved. Germline assignment: CDR1 MDHEN and CDR2 SYDVKM. This CDR3 has 12 amino acids. V was cut by 5 bases and J by 7 bases, with 12 bases left in between. CDR3 region: CASSGPGDEQYF. CDR3 coding DNA: TGTGCCAGCAGTGGCCCCGGCGATGAGCAGTACTTC.

The sample holds many counts of this clonotype. CDR3 sequence: CSASLQGASNQPQHF. Written as DNA, the CDR3 is TGCAGTGCTAGCTTACAGGGGGCAAGCAATCAGCCCCAGCATTTT. The rearrangement joins TRBV20-1 to TRBJ1-5, with 9 nucleotides matching TRBD1. Germline loops: CDR1 DFQATT, CDR2 SNEGSKA (reference sequence). J lost 1 base, V lost 3 bases, and 4 bases had no gene match. CDR3 length: 15 amino acids.

J is TRBJ2-7 and V is TRBV29-1; D uncertain. The CDR3 totals 13 residues. V was shortened by 0 bases and J by 1 base, with 7 bases between the two germline ends. The germline gives CDR1 SQVTM, CDR2 ANQGSEA. In DNA form, the CDR3 reads TGCAGCGTTGAAGAAGCACAGTCCTACGAGCAGTACTTC. It translates to CSVEEAQSYEQYF.

This clonotype was observed many times. Mismatch with germline at one junction end may stem from a read error. This chain joins TRBV5-1 and TRBJ2-7; D might be TRBD1 (6 bases). The V gene's germline CDR1 is SGHRS and CDR2 YFSETQ. The CDR3 is 12 residues long. CDR3 sequence reads: CASSLDRYEQYF. The CDR3 nucleotides are TGTGCCAGCAGCCTCGACAGGTACGAGCAGTACTTC.

The chain links TRBV7-3 to TRBJ2-2; D might be TRBD2 (6 bases). The ends were cut back, 5 bases at V and 7 bases at J, with 11 bases in the middle. Germline CDR1 reads SGHTA; CDR2 reads FQGTGA. The CDR3 sequence is 13 residues long. CDR3 loop: CASSPQTSGELFF. Written as DNA, the CDR3 is TGTGCCAGCAGCCCACAGACTAGCGGGGAGCTGTTTTTT.

Many counts were recorded for this clonotype. The chain carries TRBV12-3 or TRBV12-4 and TRBJ2-1, with 7 bases aligning to TRBD2. V was pared by 3 bases and J by 0 bases, with 5 bases of the junction left unmatched. CDR3 length equals 16 residues. CDR3 region: CASSFAGDFSYNEQFF. Written as DNA, the CDR3 is TGTGCCAGCAGTTTCGCGGGGGACTTCTCCTACAATGAGCAGTTCTTC.

Notes on this clonotype: A read error may account for a junction end that differs from germline. CDR3 in amino acids: CSATGELYYNPPLHF. For the CDR3, the DNA is TGCAGTGCTACCGGAGAGCTCTACTATAATCCACCCCTCCACTTT. V usage is TRBV20-1 and J usage is TRBJ1-6, with D unresolved. CDR3 length: 15 residues. Germline assignment: CDR1 DFQATT and CDR2 SNEGSKA (reference sequence).

This clonotype was found a few times. The junction departs from the called germline gene at one end, perhaps through a read error. The chain joins TRBV7-7 to TRBJ2-5; 12 nucleotides align to TRBD1. This CDR3 spans 15 amino acids. The germline CDR1 and CDR2 sequences are SSHAT and FNYEAQ (reference sequence). CDR3: CASSLTGTGGETQYF. CDR3 nucleotide sequence: TGTGCTAGCAGCTTGACCGGGACAGGGGGCGAGACCCAGTACTTC.

The chain links TRBV7-9 to TRBJ1-1; possible D gene TRBD1, 6 bases. Germline V gives CDR1 SEHNR, CDR2 FQNEAQ (reference sequence). Trimming removed 1 base at V and 4 bases at J, with 10 bases between. The CDR3 contains 14 residues. The CDR3 DNA reads as TGTGCCAGCAGCTTAGAGACAGGAGGCACTGAAGCTTTCTTT. Its translation: CASSLETGGTEAFF.

The chain combines TRBV7-9 with TRBJ2-2; TRBD1 matches at 7 bases. Looked up from germline, CDR1 is SEHNR and CDR2 is FQNEAQ (reference sequence). CDR3 length: 13 amino acids. V was clipped by 6 bases and J by 6 bases; unmatched bases: 4. DNA for the CDR3: TGTGCCAGCAGAGCGCAGGGGGCCGGGGAGCTGTTTTTT. Its protein is CASRAQGAGELFF.

The rearrangement links TRBV20-1 to TRBJ1-6; the D is unclear. Per germline, CDR1 DFQATT and CDR2 SNEGSKA (reference sequence). This CDR3 has 15 amino acids. Deletions cut 6 bases from V and 7 bases from J, with 19 bases between. The CDR3 nucleotides are TGCAGTGCCGCCGCTACAGTCGGTGGAAATTCACCCCTCCACTTT. It translates to CSAAATVGGNSPLHF.